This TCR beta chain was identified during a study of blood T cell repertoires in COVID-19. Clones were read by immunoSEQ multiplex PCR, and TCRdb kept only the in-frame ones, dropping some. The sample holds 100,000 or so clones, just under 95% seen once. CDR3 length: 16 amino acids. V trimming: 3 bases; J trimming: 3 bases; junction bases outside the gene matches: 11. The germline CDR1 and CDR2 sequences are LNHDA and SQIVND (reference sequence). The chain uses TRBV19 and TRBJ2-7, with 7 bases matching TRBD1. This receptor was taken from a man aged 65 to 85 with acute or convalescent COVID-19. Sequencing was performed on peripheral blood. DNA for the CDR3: TGTGCCAGTAGTATTTACGGGGACAGCGGAGTCTACGAGCAGTACTTC. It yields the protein CASSIYGDSGVYEQYF.